One sample yielded the 2 T cell receptor beta chains listed below, sequenced in a study of cytomegalovirus exposure and HLA in healthy donors. Assay: immunoSEQ multiplex PCR; the TCRdb copy retains only in-frame clones and omits some. The sample records 150,000 to 200,000 clones, more than 80% being singletons. Material: PBMCs. Source of these receptors: a man between 18 and 29 years old in good health and CMV-seropositive.

This rearrangement joins TRBV27 to TRBJ2-1, with 8 bases identical to TRBD1. The CDR3 loop spans 14 amino acids. V lost 7 bases, J lost 6 bases, and 8 bases stayed unmatched. Germline CDR1 is MNHEY and CDR2 is SMNVEV (reference sequence). CDR3 loop: CASNRQGTVNEQFF. The CDR3 nucleotides read TGTGCCAGCAATCGACAGGGGACCGTCAATGAGCAGTTCTTC.

This sequence joins TRBV5-6 and TRBJ1-3; D is ambiguous. This CDR3 comprises 12 residues. The germline V gene encodes CDR1 SGHDT and CDR2 YYEEEE. With 3 bases removed from V and 3 bases from J, the gap between germline ends came to 4 bases. CDR3 DNA sequence: TGTGCCAGCAGCTGGAGTGGAAACACCATATATTTT. Its protein is CASSWSGNTIYF. The full variable domain, with the rest looked up from reference TRBV5-6 and TRBJ1-3, is DAGVTQSPTHLIKTRGQQVTLRCSPKSGHDTVSWYQQALGQGPQFIFQYYEEEERQRGNFPDRFSGHQFPNYSSELNVNALLLGDSALYLCASSWSGNTIYFGEGSWLTVV.